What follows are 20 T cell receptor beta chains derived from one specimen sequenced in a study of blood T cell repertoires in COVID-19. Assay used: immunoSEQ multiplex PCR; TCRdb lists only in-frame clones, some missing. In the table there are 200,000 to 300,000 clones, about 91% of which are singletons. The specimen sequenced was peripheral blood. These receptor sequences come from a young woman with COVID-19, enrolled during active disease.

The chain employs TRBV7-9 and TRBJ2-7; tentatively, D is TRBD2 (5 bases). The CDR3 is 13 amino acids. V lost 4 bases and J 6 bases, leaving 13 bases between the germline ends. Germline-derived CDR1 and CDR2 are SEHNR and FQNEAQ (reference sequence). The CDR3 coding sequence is TGTGCCAGCAGCTCCCATGGCGGGTTCGAGCAGTACGTC. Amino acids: CASSSHGGFEQYV.

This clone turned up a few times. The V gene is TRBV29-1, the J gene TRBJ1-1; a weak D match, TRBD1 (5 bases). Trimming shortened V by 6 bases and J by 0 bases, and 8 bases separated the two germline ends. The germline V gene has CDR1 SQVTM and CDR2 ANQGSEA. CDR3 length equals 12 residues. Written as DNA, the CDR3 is TGCAGCGTACGGGGGGTGAACACTGAAGCTTTCTTT. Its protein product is CSVRGVNTEAFF.

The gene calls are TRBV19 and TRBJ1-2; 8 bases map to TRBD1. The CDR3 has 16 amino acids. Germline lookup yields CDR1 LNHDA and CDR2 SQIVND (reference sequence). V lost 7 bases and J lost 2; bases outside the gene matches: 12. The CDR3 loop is CASTSGRTGPNYGYTF. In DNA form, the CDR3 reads TGTGCCAGTACCTCAGGGAGGACAGGGCCAAACTATGGCTACACCTTC. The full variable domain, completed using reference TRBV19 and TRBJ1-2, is DGGITQSPKYLFRKEGQNVTLSCEQNLNHDAMYWYRQDPGQGLRLIYYSQIVNDFQKGDIAEGYSVSREKKESFPLTVTSAQKNPTAFYLCASTSGRTGPNYGYTFGSGTRLTVV.

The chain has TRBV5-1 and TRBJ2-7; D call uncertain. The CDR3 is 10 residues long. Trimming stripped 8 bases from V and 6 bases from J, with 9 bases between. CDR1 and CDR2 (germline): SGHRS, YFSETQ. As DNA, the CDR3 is TGCGCCAGATATAGCAGCGAGCAGTACGTC. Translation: CARYSSEQYV.

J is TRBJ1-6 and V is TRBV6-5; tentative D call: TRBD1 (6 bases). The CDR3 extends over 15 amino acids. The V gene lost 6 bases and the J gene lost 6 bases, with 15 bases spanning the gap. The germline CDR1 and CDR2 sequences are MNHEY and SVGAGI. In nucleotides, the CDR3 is TGTGCCAGCAGACCACAGGGTTCCGCTAATTCACCCCTCCACTTT. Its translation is CASRPQGSANSPLHF.

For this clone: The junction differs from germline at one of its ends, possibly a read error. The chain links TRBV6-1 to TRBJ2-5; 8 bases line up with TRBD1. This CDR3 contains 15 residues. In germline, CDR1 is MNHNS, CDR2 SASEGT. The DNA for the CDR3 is TGTGCCAGCAGTGAAATAGGACAGGGAGAAGAGACCCGGTACTTC. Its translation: CASSEIGQGEETRYF.

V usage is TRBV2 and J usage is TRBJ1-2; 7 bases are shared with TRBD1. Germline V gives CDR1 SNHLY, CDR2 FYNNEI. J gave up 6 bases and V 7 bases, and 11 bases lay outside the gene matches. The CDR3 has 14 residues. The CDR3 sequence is CASKDPTGYHGYTF. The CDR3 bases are TGTGCCAGCAAGGACCCGACAGGGTATCATGGCTACACCTTC.

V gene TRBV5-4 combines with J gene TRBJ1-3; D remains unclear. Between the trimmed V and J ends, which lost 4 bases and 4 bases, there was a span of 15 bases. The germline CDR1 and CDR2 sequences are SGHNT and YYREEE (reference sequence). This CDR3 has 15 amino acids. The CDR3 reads CASSLGGETGNTIYF. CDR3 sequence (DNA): TGTGCCAGCAGCCTGGGTGGGGAGACGGGAAACACCATATATTTT.

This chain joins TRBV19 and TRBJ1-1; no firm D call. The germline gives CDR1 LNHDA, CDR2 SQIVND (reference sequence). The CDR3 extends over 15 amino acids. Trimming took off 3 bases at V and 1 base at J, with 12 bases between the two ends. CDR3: CASSMSGQPNTEAFF. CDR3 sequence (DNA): TGTGCCAGTAGTATGAGCGGGCAACCGAACACTGAAGCTTTCTTT.

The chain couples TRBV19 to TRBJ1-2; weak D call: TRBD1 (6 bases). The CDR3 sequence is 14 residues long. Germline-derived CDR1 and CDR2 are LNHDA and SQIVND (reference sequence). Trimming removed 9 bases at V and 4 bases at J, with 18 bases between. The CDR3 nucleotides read TGTGCCAGCTCTTATCCGGGGGGCCGCTATGGCTACACCTTC. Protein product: CASSYPGGRYGYTF.

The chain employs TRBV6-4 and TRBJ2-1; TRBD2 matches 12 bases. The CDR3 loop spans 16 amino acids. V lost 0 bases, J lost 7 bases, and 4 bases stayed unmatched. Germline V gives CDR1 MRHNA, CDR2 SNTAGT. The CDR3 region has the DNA TGTGCCAGCAGTGACTCGGGACTAGCGGGTCGTAATGAGCAGTTCTTC. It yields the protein CASSDSGLAGRNEQFF.

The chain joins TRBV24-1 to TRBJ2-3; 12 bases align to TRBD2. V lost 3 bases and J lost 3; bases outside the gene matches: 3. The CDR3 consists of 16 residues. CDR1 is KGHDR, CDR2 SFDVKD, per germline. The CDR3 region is CATSDPGTSGTDTQYF. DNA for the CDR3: TGTGCCACCAGTGATCCCGGGACTAGCGGGACAGATACGCAGTATTTT.

This CDR3 is CASGASGANVLTF. DNA of the CDR3: TGTGCCAGCGGGGCCTCTGGGGCCAACGTCCTGACTTTC. The chain carries TRBV18 and TRBJ2-6, with a possible D match to TRBD1 (5 bases). Trimming took off 8 bases at V and 0 bases at J, with 5 bases between the two ends. CDR3 size: 13 residues. Germline CDR1 reads KGHSH; CDR2 reads LQKENI.

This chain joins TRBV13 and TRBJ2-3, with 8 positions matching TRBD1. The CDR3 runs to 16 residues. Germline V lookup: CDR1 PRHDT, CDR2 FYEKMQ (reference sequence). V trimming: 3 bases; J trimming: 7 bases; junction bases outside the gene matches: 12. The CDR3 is CASSFRQGSKGYTQYF. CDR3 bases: TGTGCCAGCAGCTTTCGACAGGGGTCCAAGGGGTATACGCAGTATTTT.

The CDR3 DNA is TGTGCCAGTAGCCCGTCGGGGGACGATGAAAAACTGTTTTTT. Its translation is CASSPSGDDEKLFF. The chain is built from TRBV19 and TRBJ1-4; a weak D match, TRBD1 (5 bases). The CDR3 sequence is 14 residues long. Germline CDR1 and CDR2: LNHDA and SQIVND (reference sequence). V gave up 6 bases and J gave up 6 bases, with 14 bases separating them.

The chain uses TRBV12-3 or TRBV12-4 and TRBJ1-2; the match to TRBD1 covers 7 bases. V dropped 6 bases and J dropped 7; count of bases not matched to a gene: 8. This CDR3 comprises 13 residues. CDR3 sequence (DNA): TGTGCCAGCAGGCCGACAGGGAAGGCTGGCTACACCTTC. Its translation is CASRPTGKAGYTF.

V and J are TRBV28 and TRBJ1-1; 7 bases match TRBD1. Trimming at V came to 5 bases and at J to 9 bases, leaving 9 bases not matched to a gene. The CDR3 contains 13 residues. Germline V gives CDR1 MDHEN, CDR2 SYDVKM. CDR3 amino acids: CASSIDRVVQAFF. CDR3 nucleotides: TGTGCCAGCAGTATCGACAGGGTGGTCCAAGCTTTCTTT.

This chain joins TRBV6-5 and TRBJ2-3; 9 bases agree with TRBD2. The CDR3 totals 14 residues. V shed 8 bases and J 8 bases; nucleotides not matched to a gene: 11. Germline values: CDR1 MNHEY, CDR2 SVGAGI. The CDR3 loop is CASGREGRTSTQYF. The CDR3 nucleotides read TGTGCCAGCGGGCGGGAGGGCCGAACAAGTACGCAGTATTTT.

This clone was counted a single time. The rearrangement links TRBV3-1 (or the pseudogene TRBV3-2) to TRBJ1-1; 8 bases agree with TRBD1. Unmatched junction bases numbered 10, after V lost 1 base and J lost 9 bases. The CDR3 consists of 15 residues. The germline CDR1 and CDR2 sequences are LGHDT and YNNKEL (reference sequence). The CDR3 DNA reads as TGTGCCAGCAGCCAAGTTAAGGGGGACAGGTCACAAGCTTTCTTT. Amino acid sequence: CASSQVKGDRSQAFF.

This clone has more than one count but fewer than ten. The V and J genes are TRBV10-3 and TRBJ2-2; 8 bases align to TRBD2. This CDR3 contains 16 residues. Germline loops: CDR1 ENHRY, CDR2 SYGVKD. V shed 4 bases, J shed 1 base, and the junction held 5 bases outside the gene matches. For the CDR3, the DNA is TGTGCCATCAGTGTTAAGCGGGAGTTGAACACCGGGGAGCTGTTTTTT. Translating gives CAISVKRELNTGELFF.